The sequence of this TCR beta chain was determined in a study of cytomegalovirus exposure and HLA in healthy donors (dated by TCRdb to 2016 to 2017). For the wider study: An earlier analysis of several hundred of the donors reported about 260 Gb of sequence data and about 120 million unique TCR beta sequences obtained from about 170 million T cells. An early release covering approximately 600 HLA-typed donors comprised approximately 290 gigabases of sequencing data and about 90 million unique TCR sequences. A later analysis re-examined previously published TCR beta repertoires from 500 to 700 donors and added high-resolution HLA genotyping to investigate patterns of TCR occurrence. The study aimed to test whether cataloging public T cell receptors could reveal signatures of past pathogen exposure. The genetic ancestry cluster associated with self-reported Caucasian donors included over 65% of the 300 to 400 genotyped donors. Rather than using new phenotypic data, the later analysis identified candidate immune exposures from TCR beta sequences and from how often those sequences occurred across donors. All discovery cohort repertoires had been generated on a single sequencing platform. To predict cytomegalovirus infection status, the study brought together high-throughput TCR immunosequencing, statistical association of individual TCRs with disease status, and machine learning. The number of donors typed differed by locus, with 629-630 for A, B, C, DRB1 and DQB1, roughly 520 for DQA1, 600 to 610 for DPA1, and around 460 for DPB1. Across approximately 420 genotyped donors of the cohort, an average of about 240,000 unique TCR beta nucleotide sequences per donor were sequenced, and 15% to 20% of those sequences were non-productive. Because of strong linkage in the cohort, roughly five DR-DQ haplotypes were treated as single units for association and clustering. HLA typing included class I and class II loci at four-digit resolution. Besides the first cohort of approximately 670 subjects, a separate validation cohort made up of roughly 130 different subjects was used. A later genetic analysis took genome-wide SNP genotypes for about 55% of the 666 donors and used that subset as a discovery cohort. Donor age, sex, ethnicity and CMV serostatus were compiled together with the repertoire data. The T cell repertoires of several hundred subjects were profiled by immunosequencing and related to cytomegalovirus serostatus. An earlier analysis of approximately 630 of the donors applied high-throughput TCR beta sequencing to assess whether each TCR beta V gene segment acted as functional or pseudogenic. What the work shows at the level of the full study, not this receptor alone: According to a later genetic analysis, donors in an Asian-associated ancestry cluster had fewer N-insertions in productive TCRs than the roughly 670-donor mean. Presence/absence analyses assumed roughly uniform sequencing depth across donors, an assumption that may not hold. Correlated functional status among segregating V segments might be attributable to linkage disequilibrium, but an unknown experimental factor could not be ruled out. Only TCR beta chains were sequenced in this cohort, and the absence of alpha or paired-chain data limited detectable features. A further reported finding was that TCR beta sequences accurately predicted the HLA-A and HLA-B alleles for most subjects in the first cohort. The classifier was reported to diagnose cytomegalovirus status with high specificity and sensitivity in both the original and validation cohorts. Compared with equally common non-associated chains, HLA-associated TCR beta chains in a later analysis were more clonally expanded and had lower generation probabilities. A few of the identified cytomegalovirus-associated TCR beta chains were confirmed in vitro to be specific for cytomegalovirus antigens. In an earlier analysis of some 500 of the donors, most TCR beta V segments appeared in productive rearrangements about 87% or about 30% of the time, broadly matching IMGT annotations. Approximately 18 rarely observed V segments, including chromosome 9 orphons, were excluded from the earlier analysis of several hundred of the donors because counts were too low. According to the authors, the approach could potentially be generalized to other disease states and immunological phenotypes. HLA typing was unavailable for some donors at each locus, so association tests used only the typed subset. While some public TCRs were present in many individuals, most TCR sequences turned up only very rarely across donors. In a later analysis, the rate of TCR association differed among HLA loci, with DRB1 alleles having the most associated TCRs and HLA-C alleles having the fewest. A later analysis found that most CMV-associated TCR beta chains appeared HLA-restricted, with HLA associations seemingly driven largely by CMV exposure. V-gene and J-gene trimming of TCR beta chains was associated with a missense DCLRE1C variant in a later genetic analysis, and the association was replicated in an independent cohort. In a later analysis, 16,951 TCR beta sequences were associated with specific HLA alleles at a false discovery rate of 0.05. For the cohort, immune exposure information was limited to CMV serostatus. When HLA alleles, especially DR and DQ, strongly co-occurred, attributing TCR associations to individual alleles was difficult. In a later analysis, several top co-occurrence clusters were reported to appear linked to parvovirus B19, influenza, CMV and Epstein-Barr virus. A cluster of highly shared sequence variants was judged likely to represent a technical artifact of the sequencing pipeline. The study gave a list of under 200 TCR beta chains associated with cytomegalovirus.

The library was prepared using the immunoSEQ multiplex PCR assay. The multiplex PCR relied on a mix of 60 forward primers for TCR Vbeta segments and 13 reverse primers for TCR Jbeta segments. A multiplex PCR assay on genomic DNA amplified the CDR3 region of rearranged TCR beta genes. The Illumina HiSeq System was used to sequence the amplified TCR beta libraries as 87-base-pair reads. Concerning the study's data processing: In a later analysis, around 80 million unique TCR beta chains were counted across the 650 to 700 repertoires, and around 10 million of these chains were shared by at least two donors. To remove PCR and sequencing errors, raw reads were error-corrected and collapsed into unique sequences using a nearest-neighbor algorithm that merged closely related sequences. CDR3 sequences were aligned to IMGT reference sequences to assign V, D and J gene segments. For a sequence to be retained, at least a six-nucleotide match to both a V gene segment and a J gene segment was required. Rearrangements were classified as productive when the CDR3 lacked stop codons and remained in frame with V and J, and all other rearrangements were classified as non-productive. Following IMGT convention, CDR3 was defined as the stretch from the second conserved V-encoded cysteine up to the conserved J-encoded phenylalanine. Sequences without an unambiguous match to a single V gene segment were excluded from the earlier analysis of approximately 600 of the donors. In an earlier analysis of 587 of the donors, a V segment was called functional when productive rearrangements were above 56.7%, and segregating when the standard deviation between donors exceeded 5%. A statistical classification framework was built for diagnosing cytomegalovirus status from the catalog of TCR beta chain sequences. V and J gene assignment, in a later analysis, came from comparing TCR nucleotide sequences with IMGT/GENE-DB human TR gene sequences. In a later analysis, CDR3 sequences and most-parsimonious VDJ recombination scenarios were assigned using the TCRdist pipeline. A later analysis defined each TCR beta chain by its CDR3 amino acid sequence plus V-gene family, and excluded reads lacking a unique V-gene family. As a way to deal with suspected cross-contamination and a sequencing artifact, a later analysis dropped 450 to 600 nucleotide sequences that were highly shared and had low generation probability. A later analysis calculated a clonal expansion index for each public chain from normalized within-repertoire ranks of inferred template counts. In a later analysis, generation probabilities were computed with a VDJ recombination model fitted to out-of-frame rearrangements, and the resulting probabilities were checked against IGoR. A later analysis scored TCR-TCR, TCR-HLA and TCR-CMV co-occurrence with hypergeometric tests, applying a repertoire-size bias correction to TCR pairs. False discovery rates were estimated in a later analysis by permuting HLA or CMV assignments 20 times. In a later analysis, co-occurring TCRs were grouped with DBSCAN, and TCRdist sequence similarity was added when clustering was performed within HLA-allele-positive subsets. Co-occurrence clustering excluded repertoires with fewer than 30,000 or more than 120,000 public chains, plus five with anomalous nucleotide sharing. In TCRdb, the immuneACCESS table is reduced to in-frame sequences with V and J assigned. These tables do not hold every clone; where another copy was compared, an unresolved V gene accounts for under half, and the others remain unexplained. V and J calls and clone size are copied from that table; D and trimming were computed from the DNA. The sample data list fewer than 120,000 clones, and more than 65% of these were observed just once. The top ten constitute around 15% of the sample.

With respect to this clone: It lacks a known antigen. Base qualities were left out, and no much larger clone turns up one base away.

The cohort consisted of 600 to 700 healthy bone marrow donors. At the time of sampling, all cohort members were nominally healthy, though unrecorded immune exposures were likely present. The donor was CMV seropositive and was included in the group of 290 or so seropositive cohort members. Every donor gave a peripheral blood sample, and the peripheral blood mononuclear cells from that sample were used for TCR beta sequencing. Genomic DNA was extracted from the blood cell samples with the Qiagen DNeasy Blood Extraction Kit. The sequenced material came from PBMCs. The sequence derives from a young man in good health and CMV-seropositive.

The CDR3 amino acid sequence is: CASSPPPGGGRTGELFF. Here is the DNA: TGTGCCAGCAGCCCGCCGCCAGGGGGCGGCCGCACCGGGGAGCTGTTTTTT. The chain joins TRBV7-9 to TRBJ2-2, with 8 bases aligning to TRBD1. The CDR3 starts with the cysteine, ends with the phenylalanine, and has 17 residues. This entry keeps only the CDR3 DNA: 51 bases, framed from base 1. CDR1 SEHNR and CDR2 FQNEAQ were looked up in the germline V gene (reference sequence). Ends trimmed: V by 5 bases, J by 4 bases; bases unmatched to a gene: 12.